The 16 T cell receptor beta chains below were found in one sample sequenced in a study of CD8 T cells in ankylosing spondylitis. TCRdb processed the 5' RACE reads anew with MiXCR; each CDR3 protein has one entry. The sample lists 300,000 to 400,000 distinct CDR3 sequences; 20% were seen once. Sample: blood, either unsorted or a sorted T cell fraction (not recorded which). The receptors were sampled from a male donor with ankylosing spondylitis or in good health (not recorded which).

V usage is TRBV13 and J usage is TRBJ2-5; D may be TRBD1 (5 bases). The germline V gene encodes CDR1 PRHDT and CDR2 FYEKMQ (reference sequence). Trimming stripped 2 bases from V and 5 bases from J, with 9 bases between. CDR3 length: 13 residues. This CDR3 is CASSLSGLETQYF. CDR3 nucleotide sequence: TGTGCCAGCAGCTTATCAGGGTTGGAGACCCAGTACTTC.

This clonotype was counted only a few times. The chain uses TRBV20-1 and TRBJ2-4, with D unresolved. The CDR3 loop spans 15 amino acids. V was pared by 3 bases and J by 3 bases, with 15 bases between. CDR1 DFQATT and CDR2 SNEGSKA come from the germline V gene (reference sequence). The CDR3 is CSARSGSDDKNIQYF. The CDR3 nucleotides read TGCAGTGCTAGGTCTGGGTCGGACGACAAAAACATTCAGTACTTC.

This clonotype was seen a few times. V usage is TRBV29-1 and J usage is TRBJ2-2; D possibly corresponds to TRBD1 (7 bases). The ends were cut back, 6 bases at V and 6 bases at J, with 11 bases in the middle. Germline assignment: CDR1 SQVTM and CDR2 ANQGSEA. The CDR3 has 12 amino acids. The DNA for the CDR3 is TGCAGCGTCCGCGGGACAGCCGGGGAGCTGTTTTTT. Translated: CSVRGTAGELFF.

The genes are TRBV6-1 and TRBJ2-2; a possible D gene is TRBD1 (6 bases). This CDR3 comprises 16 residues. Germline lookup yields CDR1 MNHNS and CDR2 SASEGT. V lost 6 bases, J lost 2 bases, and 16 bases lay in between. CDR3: CASRPGVGLNTGELFF. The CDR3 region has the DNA TGTGCCAGCAGACCAGGGGTGGGGTTAAACACCGGGGAGCTGTTTTTT.

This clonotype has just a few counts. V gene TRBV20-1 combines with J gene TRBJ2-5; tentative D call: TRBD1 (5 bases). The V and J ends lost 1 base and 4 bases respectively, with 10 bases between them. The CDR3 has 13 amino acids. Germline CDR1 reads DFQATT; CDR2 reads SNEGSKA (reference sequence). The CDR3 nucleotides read TGCAGTGCTAGAGGCAGGGTGGGAGAGACCCAGTACTTC. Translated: CSARGRVGETQYF.

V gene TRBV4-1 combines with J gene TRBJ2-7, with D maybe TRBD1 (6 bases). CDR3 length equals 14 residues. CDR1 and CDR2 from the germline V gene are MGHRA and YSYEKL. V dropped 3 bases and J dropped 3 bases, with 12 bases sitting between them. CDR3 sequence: CASSQPDSSYEQYF. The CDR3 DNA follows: TGCGCCAGCAGCCAGCCGGACAGCAGCTACGAGCAGTACTTC.

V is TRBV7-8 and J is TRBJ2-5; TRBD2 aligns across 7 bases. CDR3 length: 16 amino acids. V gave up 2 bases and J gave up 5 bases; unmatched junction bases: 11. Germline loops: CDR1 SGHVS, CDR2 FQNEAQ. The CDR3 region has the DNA TGTGCCAGCAGCTTATTGGATTCGGGGGGATACGAGACCCAGTACTTC. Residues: CASSLLDSGGYETQYF. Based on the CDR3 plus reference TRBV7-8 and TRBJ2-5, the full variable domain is GAGVSQSPRYKVAKRGQDVALRCDPISGHVSLFWYQQALGQGPEFLTYFQNEAQLDKSGLPSDRFFAERPEGSVSTLKIQRTQQEDSAVYLCASSLLDSGGYETQYFGPGTRLLVL.

The CDR3 region is CASSSWTSGGAAQYF. In nucleotides, the CDR3 is TGTGCCAGCAGTTCATGGACTAGCGGGGGGGCCGCGCAGTACTTC. The rearrangement links TRBV6-5 to TRBJ2-7; TRBD2 matches at 15 bases. There are 15 residues in the CDR3. Losses at the gene ends were 4 bases for V and 9 bases for J; bases not matched to a gene: 7. Germline CDR1 reads MNHEY; CDR2 reads SVGAGI.

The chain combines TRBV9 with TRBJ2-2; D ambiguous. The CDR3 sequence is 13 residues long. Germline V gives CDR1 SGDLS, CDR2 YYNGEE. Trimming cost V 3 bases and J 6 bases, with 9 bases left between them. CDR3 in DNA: TGTGCCAGCAGCGCGTTTGATGCCGGGGAGCTGTTTTTT. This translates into CASSAFDAGELFF.

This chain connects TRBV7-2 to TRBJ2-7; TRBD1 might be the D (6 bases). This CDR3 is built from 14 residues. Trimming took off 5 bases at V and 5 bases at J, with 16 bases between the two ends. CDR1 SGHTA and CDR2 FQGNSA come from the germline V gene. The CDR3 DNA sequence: TGTGCCAGCAGCCATCCGGGACAATGGAACGAGCAGTACTTC. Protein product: CASSHPGQWNEQYF.

The CDR3 region is CAWSLNTGELFF. CDR3 DNA sequence: TGTGCCTGGAGTCTGAACACCGGGGAGCTGTTTTTT. This chain uses TRBV30 with TRBJ2-2; D unresolved. V was pared by 2 bases and J by 1 base, with 2 bases between. Germline V gene lookup returns CDR1 GTSNPN and CDR2 SVGIG (reference sequence). This CDR3 region has 12 residues.

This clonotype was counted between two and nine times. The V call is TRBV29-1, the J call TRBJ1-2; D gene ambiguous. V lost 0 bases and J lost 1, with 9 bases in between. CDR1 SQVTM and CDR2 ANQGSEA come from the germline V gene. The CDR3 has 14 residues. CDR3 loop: CSVEETVNNYGYTF. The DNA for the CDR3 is TGCAGCGTTGAAGAAACGGTTAATAACTATGGCTACACCTTC.

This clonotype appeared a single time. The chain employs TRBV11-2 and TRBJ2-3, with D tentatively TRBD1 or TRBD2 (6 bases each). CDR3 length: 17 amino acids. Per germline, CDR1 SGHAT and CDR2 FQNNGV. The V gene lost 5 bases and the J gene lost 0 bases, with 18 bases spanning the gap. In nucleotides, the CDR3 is TGTGCCAGCAGCCTCGTTCCGGGGGCAGCTAGCACAGATACGCAGTATTTT. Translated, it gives CASSLVPGAASTDTQYF.

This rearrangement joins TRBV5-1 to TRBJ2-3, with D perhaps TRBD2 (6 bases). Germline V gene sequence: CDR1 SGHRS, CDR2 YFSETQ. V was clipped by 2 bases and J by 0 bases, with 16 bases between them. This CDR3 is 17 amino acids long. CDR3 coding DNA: TGCGCCAGCAGCTTACCGGGGGACTCTTCTAGCACAGATACGCAGTATTTT. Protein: CASSLPGDSSSTDTQYF.

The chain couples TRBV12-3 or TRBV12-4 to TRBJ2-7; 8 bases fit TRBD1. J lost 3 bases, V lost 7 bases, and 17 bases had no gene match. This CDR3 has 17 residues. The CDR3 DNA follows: TGTGCCAGCACGCAAACGGGATCGGGACAGGAGGACTACGAGCAGTACTTC. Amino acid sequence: CASTQTGSGQEDYEQYF.

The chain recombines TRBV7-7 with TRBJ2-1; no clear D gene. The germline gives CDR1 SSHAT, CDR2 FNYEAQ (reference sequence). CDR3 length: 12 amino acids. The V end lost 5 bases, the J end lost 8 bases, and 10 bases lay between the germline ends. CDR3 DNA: TGTGCCAGCAGCCGTCTGTCAGATGAGCAGTTCTTC. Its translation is CASSRLSDEQFF.